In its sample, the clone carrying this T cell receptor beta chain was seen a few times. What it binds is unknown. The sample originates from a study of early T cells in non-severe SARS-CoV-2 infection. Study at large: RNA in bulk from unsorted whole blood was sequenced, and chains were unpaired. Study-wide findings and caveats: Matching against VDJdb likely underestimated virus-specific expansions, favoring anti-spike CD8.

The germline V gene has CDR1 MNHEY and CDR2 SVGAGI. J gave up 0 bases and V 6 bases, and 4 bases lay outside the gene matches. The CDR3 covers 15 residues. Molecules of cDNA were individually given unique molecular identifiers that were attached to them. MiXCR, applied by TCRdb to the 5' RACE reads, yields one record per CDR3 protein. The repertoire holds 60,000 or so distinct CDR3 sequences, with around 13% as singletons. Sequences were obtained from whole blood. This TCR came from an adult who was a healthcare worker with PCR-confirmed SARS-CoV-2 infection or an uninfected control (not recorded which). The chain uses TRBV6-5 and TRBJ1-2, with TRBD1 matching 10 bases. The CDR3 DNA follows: TGTGCCAGCAGAGGGGACAGGGGAGCTAACTATGGCTACACCTTC. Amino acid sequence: CASRGDRGANYGYTF.